These T cell receptor beta chains were read from a single sample in a study of blood T cell repertoires in COVID-19. The protocol was immunoSEQ multiplex PCR, while the TCRdb copy is restricted to in-frame clones and leaves out a portion. The table has fewer than 300,000 clones, roughly 90% seen once. The sample was PBMCs or T cells enriched from blood (not recorded which). These receptors all come from a woman aged 25 to 39 who had recovered from COVID-19. Both conserved end residues are part of each CDR3. Fields, in order: D gene, clone size, J gene, V gene, CDR3 protein, CDR3 DNA. D genes are given only for firm matches. Clone sizes are given selectively: once, few, many, or a class where the clone is expanded.

NA	once	TRBJ2-1	TRBV14	CASSQSRAYNEQFF	TGTGCCAGCAGCCAATCCAGGGCCTACAATGAGCAGTTCTTC
NA	NA	TRBJ2-2	TRBV7-9	CASSLVAGLNTGELFF	TGTGCCAGCAGCTTAGTTGCGGGACTCAACACCGGGGAGCTGTTTTTT
TRBD1	NA	TRBJ1-2	TRBV6-5	CASSYSPGQENYGYTF	TGTGCCAGCAGTTACTCCCCGGGACAGGAAAACTATGGCTACACCTTC
TRBD1	NA	TRBJ1-2	TRBV28	CASSTIGQGYNYGYTF	TGTGCCAGCAGCACCATTGGACAGGGGTACAACTATGGCTACACCTTC
NA	NA	TRBJ2-1	TRBV7-2	CASSLRRIAYNEQFF	TGTGCCAGCAGCTTAAGGAGGATTGCCTACAATGAGCAGTTCTTC
NA	NA	TRBJ2-7	TRBV13	CASSLGVPGEGPYEQYF	TGTGCCAGCAGCTTAGGCGTACCGGGAGAGGGGCCATACGAGCAGTACTTC
TRBD2	NA	TRBJ2-3	TRBV5-1	CASSLGPSGRTDTQYF	TGCGCCAGCAGCTTGGGGCCCAGCGGGAGAACAGATACGCAGTATTTT
NA	NA	TRBJ2-5	TRBV28	CASSFVAVGATQYF	TGTGCCAGCAGTTTCGTTGCGGTTGGGGCGACCCAGTACTTC
NA	NA	TRBJ1-5	TRBV2	CASRGESYQPQHF	TGTGCCAGCAGAGGGGAATCGTATCAGCCCCAGCATTTT
TRBD2	once	TRBJ2-1	TRBV3-1/TRBV3-2	CASSHPGGRYNEQFF	TGTGCCAGCAGCCATCCGGGAGGGCGATACAATGAGCAGTTCTTC
NA	NA	TRBJ2-1	TRBV18	CASSQNREEQFF	TGTGCCAGCTCTCAAAACAGGGAAGAACAGTTCTTC
NA	NA	TRBJ2-5	TRBV24-1	CATSDGSQETQYF	TGTGCCACCAGTGATGGCAGCCAAGAGACCCAGTACTTC
NA	NA	TRBJ1-1	TRBV7-2	CASSLEGAREAFF	TGTGCCAGCAGCTTGGAAGGGGCGCGGGAAGCTTTCTTT
TRBD1	NA	TRBJ2-1	TRBV5-5	CASSFIGTGYNEQFF	TGTGCCAGCAGCTTTATAGGGACAGGATACAATGAGCAGTTCTTC
NA	NA	TRBJ2-2	TRBV7-3	CASSLVTGLVGELFF	TGTGCCAGCAGCTTAGTAACAGGGCTTGTCGGGGAGCTGTTTTTT
TRBD2	NA	TRBJ2-1	TRBV28	CASRSGTSGSLSYNEQFF	TGTGCCAGCAGATCCGGGACTAGCGGGAGTTTATCCTACAATGAGCAGTTCTTC
TRBD2	NA	TRBJ2-5	TRBV10-2	CASGGGLAGVAQETQYF	TGCGCCAGCGGCGGCGGACTAGCGGGAGTAGCCCAAGAGACCCAGTACTTC
TRBD1	NA	TRBJ1-1	TRBV7-3	CASSAQGGYEAFF	TGTGCCAGCAGCGCCCAGGGGGGTTATGAAGCTTTCTTT
NA	NA	TRBJ1-5	TRBV2	CASSRTNQPQHF	TGTGCCAGCAGCCGCACTAATCAGCCCCAGCATTTT
TRBD1	NA	TRBJ2-4	TRBV7-9	CASSLQGQGAAKNIQYF	TGTGCCAGCAGCTTACAAGGACAGGGTGCGGCCAAAAACATTCAGTACTTC
NA	NA	TRBJ1-1	TRBV30	CAWRSNRMNTEAFF	TGTGCCTGGAGGAGTAACAGGATGAACACTGAAGCTTTCTTT